This entry describes one T cell receptor beta chain. In germline, CDR1 is KGHSH, CDR2 LQKENI. The V end was cut by 1 base, the J end by 0 bases, with 12 bases between. CDR3 length: 16 residues. The data derive from a study of T cell responses to AZD1222 COVID-19 vaccine. Assay: immunoSEQ multiplex PCR; the TCRdb copy retains only in-frame clones and omits some. The top ten hold more than 1.5% of the sample, which has about 180,000 clones, approximately 91% seen once. Here the sequenced sample was peripheral blood, taken 28 days after the second AZD1222 dose. The sequence derives from an adult who received the AZD1222 COVID-19 vaccine. The genes are TRBV18 and TRBJ1-1, with D unclear. The CDR3: CASSPQDGNMNTEAFF. The CDR3 bases are TGTGCCAGCTCACCACAGGATGGAAACATGAACACTGAAGCTTTCTTT.